The rows below give T cell receptor beta chains drawn from one sample of a study of shared clonotypes between healthy human individuals. Assay used: immunoSEQ multiplex PCR; TCRdb lists only in-frame clones, some missing. The sample includes 110,000 or so clones, about 70% seen only once; the top ten take roughly a quarter. Material for sequencing was memory CD8+ T cells sorted from blood. These receptors all come from a woman aged 25 to 39 in good health. CDR3s include the opening cysteine and the closing phenylalanine or tryptophan. A D gene is named only where the DNA matches it firmly. Clone size is given for some rows only: seen once, a few or many times, or a class if the clone is expanded.

V gene	D gene	J gene	clone size	CDR3 DNA	CDR3 protein
TRBV27	TRBD2	TRBJ2-5	-	TGTGCCAGCATGGGACTAGCGGGAGTGGGGCAAGAGACCCAGTACTTC	CASMGLAGVGQETQYF
TRBV2	TRBD2	TRBJ2-7	-	TGTGCCAGCAGCCTTGGGACTAGCGGACCCTACGAGCAGTACTTC	CASSLGTSGPYEQYF
TRBV5-6	-	TRBJ1-1	medium-sized	TGTGCCAGCAGCCTGTCGTCAATGAACACTGAAGCTTTCTTT	CASSLSSMNTEAFF
TRBV11-2	TRBD2	TRBJ2-1	once	TGTGCCAGCAGCTTAGTCCGGGGGACTAGGTACAATGAGCAGTTCTTC	CASSLVRGTRYNEQFF
TRBV2	-	TRBJ2-5	once	TGTGCCAGCAGTGAAGTTATTTTTGGGGGCTCGTACCAAGAGACCCAGTACTTC	CASSEVIFGGSYQETQYF
TRBV4-1	TRBD1	TRBJ2-6	-	TGCGCCAGCAGCCAACGATCCAATTGGGACAGCGGAACTATCTCTGGGGCCAACGTCCTGACTTTC	CASSQRSNWDSGTISGANVLTF
TRBV19	-	TRBJ2-1	-	TGTGCCAGTAGTATTGAGGACCTGGACAATGAGCAGTTCTTC	CASSIEDLDNEQFF
TRBV27	-	TRBJ1-2	-	TGTGCCAGCAGTTTATCGATTCCGGGTCGCGGTGGCTACACCTTC	CASSLSIPGRGGYTF
TRBV27	TRBD1	TRBJ1-5	-	TGTGCCAGCAGTCGATCAGGGGACAGGGTGAGCAATCAGCCCCAGCATTTT	CASSRSGDRVSNQPQHF
TRBV2	TRBD2	TRBJ2-6	-	TGTGCCAGCAGTGCGGCCAGAGCGGGAGTCTCTGGGGCCAACGTCCTGACTTTC	CASSAARAGVSGANVLTF
TRBV6-1	TRBD1	TRBJ2-4	-	TGTGCCAGCAGTGGGGACAGGGGGTATCTAGCCAAAAACATTCAGTACTTC	CASSGDRGYLAKNIQYF
TRBV27	-	TRBJ2-2	-	TGTGCCAGCAAGGCGTTCAGAAACACCGGGGAGCTGTTTTTT	CASKAFRNTGELFF
TRBV6-5	-	TRBJ2-7	-	TGTGCCAGCAGTTACGGGCAGCACTACGAGCAGTACTTC	CASSYGQHYEQYF
TRBV4-2	-	TRBJ2-3	-	TGTGCCAGCAGCCAACGACTAGTAACAGATACGCAGTATTTT	CASSQRLVTDTQYF
TRBV2	TRBD1	TRBJ2-6	-	TGTGCCAGCAGGGCGGACAGGGGACCCATATCTGGGGCCAACGTCCTGACTTTC	CASRADRGPISGANVLTF
TRBV7-8	-	TRBJ1-4	-	TGTGCCAGCAGCTTAGCGCGGGTTTTGGCAGCAACTAATGAAAAACTGTTTTTT	CASSLARVLAATNEKLFF
TRBV5-1	TRBD2	TRBJ2-2	few	TGCGCCAGCAGCTTCACTCCGGGACTAGCGGGAGAGCGGGAGCTGTTTTTT	CASSFTPGLAGERELFF
TRBV19	-	TRBJ1-5	-	TGTGCCAGCAGTGAGGGGGGCGGCAATCAGCCCCAGCATTTT	CASSEGGGNQPQHF
TRBV6-6	TRBD1	TRBJ1-2	many	TGTGCCAGCAGTACCCAGGGGGGGGCGCATGGCTACACCTTC	CASSTQGGAHGYTF
TRBV7-9	TRBD1	TRBJ1-1	-	TGTGCCAGCAGTTCAGACACAGGGGCGGATGCTTTCTTT	CASSSDTGADAFF
TRBV2	TRBD1	TRBJ2-7	-	TGTGCCAGGGGGACAGGGAGATTAAGCGAGCAGTACTTC	CARGTGRLSEQYF
TRBV28	-	TRBJ1-1	-	TGTGCCAGCAGCTCCCGGAGAGGCTTCACTGAAGCTTTCTTT	CASSSRRGFTEAFF
TRBV11-2	TRBD1	TRBJ1-1	few	TGTGCCAGCAGCTTATACAGGGGCACTGAAGCTTTCTTT	CASSLYRGTEAFF
TRBV2	-	TRBJ2-3	-	TGTGCCAGCAGTGAAAGGGGGGGAGCTGGCACAGATACGCAGTATTTT	CASSERGGAGTDTQYF
TRBV29-1	-	TRBJ1-1	-	TGCAGCGTTGAAGATTATGGTAGGGCCATGAACACTGAAGCTTTCTTT	CSVEDYGRAMNTEAFF
TRBV11-2	-	TRBJ2-1	once	TGTGCCAGCAGCGGCAGACCGGGAGCCTTAGGGAATGAGCAGTTCTTC	CASSGRPGALGNEQFF
TRBV11-2	TRBD1	TRBJ1-1	-	TGTGCCAGCAGCTTAGGGAGGGGCAGGGGGCGCGGGGGGCCCACTGAAGCTTTCTTT	CASSLGRGRGRGGPTEAFF
TRBV19	TRBD1	TRBJ2-3	few	TGTGCCAGTACCGTGGACAGGCGGCCAGATACGCAGTATTTT	CASTVDRRPDTQYF
TRBV28	TRBD2	TRBJ2-2	-	TGTGCCAGCAGATCTCCGGGAGGGCCCATGACCGGGGAGCTGTTTTTT	CASRSPGGPMTGELFF
TRBV4-2	TRBD2	TRBJ2-1	-	TGTGCCAGCAGCCAAGTTCTGAGCGGGGTGGGGGATGAGCAGTTCTTC	CASSQVLSGVGDEQFF
TRBV5-8	TRBD2	TRBJ2-2	-	TGTGCCAGCAGCGTAACCGGGACTAGCGGGTCCACCGGGGAGCTGTTTTTT	CASSVTGTSGSTGELFF
TRBV7-9	-	TRBJ1-3	-	TGTGCCAGCAGCTTAGCGAGGGGCGCCTTTGGAAACACCATATATTTT	CASSLARGAFGNTIYF
TRBV4-2	-	TRBJ2-2	-	TGTGCCAGCAGCCACGATGACTCGAGCGGGGAGCTGTTTTTT	CASSHDDSSGELFF
TRBV28	TRBD2	TRBJ2-3	-	TGTGCCAGCAGCCCACTTTCATCCCTCGGAGCGGGAATACTCACAGATACGCAGTATTTT	CASSPLSSLGAGILTDTQYF
TRBV19	-	TRBJ2-2	-	TGTGCCAGTAGTTCCCGAAGACGCCAGGAGCTGTTTTTT	CASSSRRRQELFF
TRBV9	-	TRBJ2-3	-	TGTGCCAGCAGCGTAGGAGGGGCGAGCACAGATACGCAGTATTTT	CASSVGGASTDTQYF
TRBV6-5	-	TRBJ2-3	-	TGTGCCAGCAGCTTAGCGATAACAGATACGCAGTATTTT	CASSLAITDTQYF
TRBV29-1	-	TRBJ1-1	few	TGCAGCGCCACAGGGAGCACTGAAGCTTTCTTT	CSATGSTEAFF
TRBV7-2	TRBD2	TRBJ2-3	once	TGTGCCAGCAGCTTTAAAGCGGGAGCAGATACGCAGTATTTT	CASSFKAGADTQYF
TRBV2	TRBD1	TRBJ2-1	-	TGTGCCAGCAGTGAAACCACTGTACTTGGACAGGCCGATGAGCAGTTCTTC	CASSETTVLGQADEQFF
TRBV14	-	TRBJ1-2	many	TGTGCCAGCAGCCTTATTGGATATACGGGCTACACCTTC	CASSLIGYTGYTF
TRBV14	-	TRBJ1-3	few	TGTGCCAGCGGACAGTTCTCTGGAAACACCATATATTTT	CASGQFSGNTIYF
TRBV4-1	-	TRBJ1-1	-	TGCGCCAGCAGCCCCCGAGTCGGGTTCACTGAAGCTTTCTTT	CASSPRVGFTEAFF
TRBV15	-	TRBJ2-5	-	TGTGCCACCAGCAGGCCTATGGGACGGGCGGGCAAAGAGACCCAGTACTTC	CATSRPMGRAGKETQYF
TRBV10-1	-	TRBJ2-2	-	TGCGCCAGCGGCCTCATGGGCACCGGGGAGCTGTTTTTT	CASGLMGTGELFF
TRBV18	-	TRBJ2-7	-	TGTGCCAGCTCCCCAGGGGACACCGTCTGGCAGCAGTACTTC	CASSPGDTVWQQYF
TRBV25-1	-	TRBJ2-1	-	TGTGCCAGCAGTACGCCCCCTAACGGGAGCTCCTACAATGAGCAGTTCTTC	CASSTPPNGSSYNEQFF